The 20 T cell receptor beta chains below were found in one sample sequenced in a study of Tregs in tolerant kidney transplant recipients. This table comes from immunoSEQ multiplex PCR, and its TCRdb copy is limited to in-frame clones, with some not included. The data hold about 110,000 clones, with 90% observed a single time. This specimen consisted of CD4+ T cells from blood, obtained before the transplant. These receptors all stem from a human donor who received a combined kidney and bone marrow transplant.

The rearrangement joins TRBV29-1 to TRBJ1-1; D is undetermined. The CDR3 covers 11 residues. Germline values: CDR1 SQVTM, CDR2 ANQGSEA. The V end was cut by 1 base, the J end by 5 bases, with 5 bases between. Written as DNA, the CDR3 is TGCAGCGTTGAAGGGAGAACTGAAGCTTTCTTT. This codes for CSVEGRTEAFF.

The V call is TRBV29-1, the J call TRBJ1-2; 8 nucleotides agree with TRBD1. Germline CDR1 reads SQVTM; CDR2 reads ANQGSEA. V was pared by 0 bases and J by 8 bases, with 11 bases of the junction left unmatched. CDR3 size: 15 residues. The CDR3 sequence is CSVEDSQQGVYGYTF. The CDR3 DNA is TGCAGCGTTGAAGATTCGCAACAGGGGGTATACGGCTACACCTTC.

The rearrangement links TRBV7-2 to TRBJ2-5; 9 bases are shared with TRBD2. There are 16 residues in the CDR3. Germline CDR1 SGHTA, CDR2 FQGNSA. V shed 1 base and J 1 base; nucleotides not matched to a gene: 4. Here the CDR3 DNA reads TGTGCCAGCAGCTTAGATAGGACTAGCGCCCAAGAGACCCAGTACTTC. The encoded protein is CASSLDRTSAQETQYF.

The chain recombines TRBV7-2 with TRBJ1-2; the match to TRBD1 covers 10 bases. CDR1 is SGHTA and CDR2 is FQGNSA in the germline V gene. V was clipped by 5 bases and J by 2 bases; unmatched bases: 5. The CDR3 is made up of 15 amino acids. The CDR3 DNA follows: TGTGCCAGCAGCACGGACAGGGGGAAAAACTATGGCTACACCTTC. Protein: CASSTDRGKNYGYTF.

V gene TRBV5-4 combines with J gene TRBJ2-3; TRBD2 aligns across 11 bases. Germline loops: CDR1 SGHNT, CDR2 YYREEE (reference sequence). The CDR3 totals 16 residues. After removal of 4 bases from V and 1 base from J, the junction contained 5 bases not matched to a gene. CDR3 sequence (DNA): TGTGCCAGCAGCGTTAAACTAGCGGGGGGCACAGATACGCAGTATTTT. Amino acid sequence: CASSVKLAGGTDTQYF. The full variable domain, completed using reference TRBV5-4 and TRBJ2-3, is ETGVTQSPTHLIKTRGQQVTLRCSSQSGHNTVSWYQQALGQGPQFIFQYYREEENGRGNFPPRFSGLQFPNYSSELNVNALELDDSALYLCASSVKLAGGTDTQYFGPGTRLTVL.

V and J are TRBV19 and TRBJ1-2; 7 bases map to TRBD1. This CDR3 spans 17 amino acids. J lost 4 bases, V lost 1 base, and 12 bases had no gene match. The germline V gene encodes CDR1 LNHDA and CDR2 SQIVND (reference sequence). DNA of the CDR3: TGTGCCAGTAGTATAGGACAGGGACCTTCTAGCCGCTATGGCTACACCTTC. Translated, it gives CASSIGQGPSSRYGYTF.

The chain combines TRBV2 with TRBJ1-1; 7 bases align to TRBD1. The CDR3 runs to 15 residues. Germline V CDR1 and CDR2: SNHLY, FYNNEI. V lost 3 bases to trimming and J lost 1 base; unmatched junction nucleotides: 5. CDR3 loop: CASSETGSKNTEAFF. The DNA for the CDR3 is TGTGCCAGCAGTGAGACAGGGTCGAAGAACACTGAAGCTTTCTTT.

The rearrangement links TRBV29-1 to TRBJ1-2, with a possible D match to TRBD1 (6 bases). In germline, CDR1 is SQVTM, CDR2 ANQGSEA. CDR3 length: 14 residues. The germline V and J ends were trimmed by 5 bases and 5 bases, with 18 bases remaining between them. This CDR3 reads CSVLRIDTGYGYTF. The CDR3 DNA follows: TGCAGCGTTCTTCGTATTGACACAGGGTATGGCTACACCTTC.

The J gene is TRBJ2-1, the V gene TRBV5-4; D is possibly TRBD1 (5 bases). V was shortened by 0 bases and J by 9 bases, with 13 bases between the two germline ends. Germline assignment: CDR1 SGHNT and CDR2 YYREEE (reference sequence). CDR3 length: 14 residues. CDR3 DNA sequence: TGTGCCAGCAGCTTGGCCGGCCAAAGGGGTGAGCAGTTCTTC. As protein: CASSLAGQRGEQFF.

The rearrangement links TRBV6-5 to TRBJ2-5; 9 nucleotides match TRBD1. CDR1 is MNHEY, CDR2 SVGAGI, per germline. V trimming: 0 bases; J trimming: 6 bases; junction bases outside the gene matches: 8. The CDR3 totals 16 residues. The CDR3, as DNA: TGTGCCAGCAGTTACTCACCGGGACAGGGAGGCCAGACCCAGTACTTC. It translates to CASSYSPGQGGQTQYF.

V and J are TRBV6-1 and TRBJ2-5, with 8 bases lining up with TRBD1. J lost 5 bases, V lost 3 bases, and 8 bases had no gene match. The CDR3 length is 15 residues. Germline CDR1 is MNHNS and CDR2 is SASEGT. CDR3 in DNA: TGTGCCAGCAGTGACGCTTTCAGGGGGCTGGAGACCCAGTACTTC. Residues: CASSDAFRGLETQYF.

The chain uses TRBV9 and TRBJ2-5; possible D gene TRBD1, 6 bases. Germline V lookup: CDR1 SGDLS, CDR2 YYNGEE. The germline V and J ends were trimmed by 5 bases and 3 bases, with 11 bases remaining between them. The CDR3 runs to 13 residues. The CDR3 protein is CASSGGPKETQYF. The CDR3 DNA reads TGTGCCAGCAGTGGGGGCCCGAAAGAGACCCAGTACTTC.

The CDR3 DNA is TGTGCCAGCAGCTCGAGGACTAGCGGAGGGGGAGAGACCCAGTACTTC. Residues: CASSSRTSGGGETQYF. This chain links TRBV11-3 with TRBJ2-5, with 10 bases lining up with TRBD2. There are 16 residues in the CDR3. V dropped 4 bases and J dropped 4; count of bases not matched to a gene: 9. Germline CDR1 reads SGHNT; CDR2 reads YENEEA. Full variable domain (rest looked up from reference TRBV11-3 and TRBJ2-5): EAGVVQSPRYKIIEKKQPVAFWCNPISGHNTLYWYLQNLGQGPELLIRYENEEAVDDSQLPKDRFSAERLKGVDSTLKIQPAELGDSAVYLCASSSRTSGGGETQYFGPGTRLLVL.

The chain couples TRBV7-9 to TRBJ2-7; D might be TRBD2 (5 bases). V was cut by 5 bases and J by 6 bases, with 20 bases left in between. CDR1 is SEHNR and CDR2 is FQNEAQ in the germline V gene (reference sequence). The CDR3 has 15 residues. CDR3 amino acids: CASSPRALGGPEQYF. The DNA of the CDR3 is TGTGCCAGCAGCCCCCGGGCTTTAGGAGGACCCGAGCAGTACTTC.

The chain is built from TRBV7-2 and TRBJ1-5; D is undetermined. Germline V gene lookup returns CDR1 SGHTA and CDR2 FQGNSA. V was clipped by 2 bases and J by 4 bases, with 12 bases between them. The CDR3 totals 15 residues. CDR3 amino acids: CASSLLWAPNQPQHF. CDR3 DNA sequence: TGTGCCAGCAGCTTATTGTGGGCACCTAATCAGCCCCAGCATTTT.

The CDR3 loop reads CASPAYYNEQFF. The CDR3, as DNA: TGTGCCAGCCCCGCCTACTACAATGAGCAGTTCTTC. The chain recombines TRBV14 with TRBJ2-1; D not certain. Deletions cut 8 bases from V and 3 bases from J, with 8 bases between. From germline, CDR1 is SGHDN and CDR2 FVKESK. The CDR3 runs to 12 residues.

The V call is TRBV6-4, the J call TRBJ1-1; tentatively, D is TRBD1 (6 bases). CDR3 length: 14 amino acids. Deletions cut 6 bases from V and 4 bases from J, with 15 bases between. From germline, CDR1 is MRHNA and CDR2 SNTAGT. CDR3 sequence (DNA): TGTGCCAGCAGCCTTATTTTAGGGGGCACTGAAGCTTTCTTT. Protein: CASSLILGGTEAFF.

Concerning this clone itself: Sequence at one end of the junction differs from germline and may be a read error. The genes are TRBV7-8 and TRBJ1-2, with unresolved D. This CDR3 is built from 13 residues. Per germline, CDR1 SGHVS and CDR2 FQNEAQ. In nucleotides, the CDR3 is TGTGCCAGCAGCTTACCTCTGGGGAGGGATCGCGCCTTC. Amino acids: CASSLPLGRDRAF.

The J gene is TRBJ2-5, the V gene TRBV7-9; 9 nucleotides line up with TRBD2. Germline V CDR1 and CDR2: SEHNR, FQNEAQ (reference sequence). Losses at the gene ends were 4 bases for V and 2 bases for J; bases not matched to a gene: 8. CDR3 length: 16 amino acids. In DNA form, the CDR3 reads TGTGCCAGCAGCTCAAGACTAGCGGTCTCACAAGAGACCCAGTACTTC. Encoded protein: CASSSRLAVSQETQYF.

The rearrangement uses TRBV5-6 and TRBJ1-1, with D possibly TRBD1 on 5 matching bases. The V gene's germline CDR1 is SGHDT and CDR2 YYEEEE. V dropped 0 bases and J dropped 1 base, with 10 bases sitting between them. The CDR3 length is 15 residues. The CDR3 loop reads CASSLVGGTNTEAFF. The CDR3 DNA reads TGTGCCAGCAGCTTGGTGGGAGGGACGAACACTGAAGCTTTCTTT.